The present entry profiles one TCR beta chain with its context. Its antigen is not known. Profiled with immunoSEQ multiplex PCR; TCRdb holds only in-frame clones, not every one. The sample has approximately 110,000 clones, about 80% seen once. This entry comes from a study of radiotherapy plus CTLA-4 blockade in lung cancer. Study at large: Disease control was present in 25% to 35% of patients, and objective responses in under 20%. The study's findings and limits: Together with interferon-beta, which increased in serum after radiation, early dynamic changes in blood T cell clones were reportedly the best predictors of response. An expansion of tumor-derived TCR clones occurred in blood after radiotherapy plus ipilimumab.

With 3 bases clipped from V and 4 bases from J, the junction kept 4 bases outside the gene matches. Per germline, CDR1 SGHTA and CDR2 FQGTGA. The CDR3 runs 15 residues. It was focal radiation plus CTLA-4 blockade with ipilimumab that patients with chemo-refractory metastatic non-small-cell lung cancer received. The TCR originated in a human donor with non-small cell lung cancer that progressed on radiotherapy plus ipilimumab. Some clones in this sample may be carry-over from other donors' samples. The V and J genes are TRBV7-3 and TRBJ2-3, with 10 bases matching TRBD2. Sequencing used peripheral blood, obtained from a patient treated with radiotherapy plus ipilimumab. CDR3 residues: CASSFQTSGPDTQYF. The CDR3 DNA reads as TGTGCCAGCAGCTTCCAGACTAGCGGGCCAGATACGCAGTATTTT.